This T cell receptor (beta chain) was recovered during a study of cytomegalovirus exposure and HLA in healthy donors. Study-level findings and limits: Earlier findings revealed that most TCR beta V segments proved productive either about 90% or about 30% of the time. Researchers counted some 150 TCR beta chains as cytomegalovirus-associated. CMV serostatus was the sole immune exposure data available.

13 Jbeta primers and 60 Vbeta primers were used for the PCR. Clones were sequenced by immunoSEQ multiplex PCR, and TCRdb holds only the in-frame ones, with some missing. The sample carries about 110,000 clones, around two thirds recorded once. To note about this clone: Its matching antigen is unknown.

The CDR3 has 13 amino acids. Germline lookup yields CDR1 SGHRS and CDR2 YFSETQ. Sequenced sample: PBMCs. The TCR originated in a man younger than 45 in good health and CMV-seropositive. The V call is TRBV5-1, the J call TRBJ2-5; tentative D call: TRBD2 (5 bases). The DNA end lines up better with TRBJ2-7; the J call may be wrong. The CDR3 coding sequence is TGCGCCAGCAGTCCTGCGGGCAGCTACGAGCAGTACTTC. It yields the protein CASSPAGSYEQYF.